This TCR beta chain was sequenced during a study of breast tumors, draining lymph nodes, adjacent tissues. Axillary draining lymph nodes of breast cancer patients supplied the node samples. Of note for this clonotype: What it binds is unknown.

The study's findings and limits: Luminal-like breast cancer showed significantly higher tumor–nontumor repertoire similarity than basal-like. Tumors had less TCR diversity than lymph nodes, more than nontumor tissue.

Germline V gene data show CDR1 as LNHNV and CDR2 as YYDKDF (reference sequence). The CDR3 is 16 amino acids. With 0 bases clipped from V and 6 bases from J, the junction kept 4 bases outside the gene matches. In TCRdb, the multiplex PCR reads were re-called with MiXCR into one record per CDR3 protein. The repertoire holds some 230,000 distinct CDR3 sequences, around 34% seen once, with 3% to 4% in the top ten. The chain is built from TRBV15 and TRBJ1-6, with 8 nucleotides matching TRBD1. The sequenced sample was axillary lymph node tissue. The receptor's source is a female donor with breast cancer. Some clones in this sample may be carry-over from other donors' samples. In nucleotides, the CDR3 is TGTGCCACCAGCAGAGACGACAGGGGCTTTAATTCACCCCTCCACTTT. As protein: CATSRDDRGFNSPLHF.